Listed below are T cell receptor beta chains from one sample, sequenced in a study of shared clonotypes between healthy human individuals. The data were produced by immunoSEQ multiplex PCR, yet TCRdb's version contains in-frame clones alone and is incomplete. The repertoire holds fewer than 600,000 clones, roughly 79% seen once, with more than 10% in the top ten. Sequencing was done on a sample of PBMCs. Every receptor here comes from a woman between 40 and 50 years old in good health. Some clones in this sample may be carry-over from other donors' samples. Each CDR3 is given with its conserved first and last residue. The D gene is left open where the match is weak. Size is stated for part of the rows, as once, few or many counts, or as a class when the clone is expanded.

cdr3_length clone_size j_call v_call d_call cdr3_nt cdr3_aa
12 NA TRBJ1-1 TRBV28 NA TGTGCAACGGAAGGCCCCCGGACTGAAGCTTTCTTT CATEGPRTEAFF
14 NA TRBJ2-2 TRBV11-2 TRBD1 TGTGCCAGCAGCTGGAGACAGGGTACCGGGGAGCTGTTTTTT CASSWRQGTGELFF
15 NA TRBJ1-4 TRBV4-3 TRBD1 TGCGCCAGCAGCCAAGCCCGACAGGGTAATGAAAAACTGTTTTTT CASSQARQGNEKLFF
13 once TRBJ2-7 TRBV6-1 NA TGTGCCAGCAGAGCCCCGGGCTCCTACGAGCAGTACTTC CASRAPGSYEQYF
15 once TRBJ2-7 TRBV7-8 NA TGTGCCAGCAGCCCCCCGGGGGCCCGGGCGGGCGAGCAGTACTTC CASSPPGARAGEQYF
15 NA TRBJ1-3 TRBV27 NA TGTGCCAGCAGTCCGGCCGTTGGGTTAGGAAACACCATATATTTT CASSPAVGLGNTIYF
14 NA TRBJ2-7 TRBV11-2 TRBD1 TGTGCCAGCAGCCGGACGGACAGGGACTACGAGCAGTACTTC CASSRTDRDYEQYF
14 NA TRBJ2-5 TRBV7-2 NA TGTGCCAGCAGCTTAGCGCAGAGGGTGGGGACCCAGTACTTC CASSLAQRVGTQYF
14 NA TRBJ1-3 TRBV19 NA TGTGCCAGTAGTCCGTTGGGAACTGGAAACACCATATATTTT CASSPLGTGNTIYF
15 NA TRBJ2-6 TRBV9 NA TGTGCCAGCAGCGTAGACCCCTCTGGGGCCAACGTCCTGACTTTC CASSVDPSGANVLTF
15 NA TRBJ2-6 TRBV28 NA TGTGCCAGCAGCACATTTTCCTCTGGGGCCAACGTCCTGACTTTC CASSTFSSGANVLTF
16 NA TRBJ2-2 TRBV7-9 NA TGTGCCAGCAGCGCAAGCCCAGGGACGAACACCGGGGAGCTGTTTTTT CASSASPGTNTGELFF
15 NA TRBJ1-4 TRBV7-8 NA TGTGCCAGCAGCTTAGATGTAGGGTTAGGCGAAAAACTGTTTTTT CASSLDVGLGEKLFF
14 NA TRBJ2-7 TRBV7-2 TRBD2 TGTGCCAGCAGCGCAGCGGGAGGGCCCTACGAGCAGTACTTC CASSAAGGPYEQYF
15 NA TRBJ2-2 TRBV5-1 NA TGCGCCAGCAGCTTGCGGCCCGAGAACACCGGGGAGCTGTTTTTT CASSLRPENTGELFF
22 few TRBJ2-6 TRBV4-1 NA TGCGCCAGCAGCCAAGATCCGGCGGCGGGGCTGACGGGGTACTCTGGGGCCAACGTCCTGACTTTC CASSQDPAAGLTGYSGANVLTF
13 NA TRBJ2-5 TRBV18 TRBD1 TGTGCCAGCTCACCAACAGGGGAAGAGACCCAGTACTTC CASSPTGEETQYF
14 NA TRBJ2-1 TRBV19 NA TGTGCCAGTAGCGAAAGGATATCCTACAATGAGCAGTTCTTC CASSERISYNEQFF
13 many TRBJ1-5 TRBV7-2 NA TGTGCCAGCAGCACGGACCGAGTGAAGCCCCAGCATTTT CASSTDRVKPQHF
15 many TRBJ1-4 TRBV30 NA TGTGCCTGGAGTGGGGGGGACGCAACTAATGAAAAACTGTTTTTT CAWSGGDATNEKLFF
17 NA TRBJ2-1 TRBV29-1 NA TGCAGCGTTGAAGATCGAGGGGGGTCCCCTGTCTACAATGAGCAGTTCTTC CSVEDRGGSPVYNEQFF
12 NA TRBJ2-5 TRBV27 NA TGTGCCAGCAAAGACAGACAAGAGACCCAGTACTTC CASKDRQETQYF
14 NA TRBJ2-5 TRBV5-1 NA TGCGCCAGCAGCTTGGAAGGTTCCGGGAGAACCCAGTACTTC CASSLEGSGRTQYF
13 NA TRBJ1-4 TRBV7-9 NA TGTGCCAGCAGCTTTGGGGGTGGTGAAAAACTGTTTTTT CASSFGGGEKLFF
15 few TRBJ2-7 TRBV7-6 NA TGTGCCAGCAGCCCCGGGACTTCGAATCAATACGAGCAGTACTTC CASSPGTSNQYEQYF
15 NA TRBJ1-2 TRBV28 TRBD1 TGTGCCAGCAGTCAACCAGGGGGAGCTAACTATGGCTACACCTTC CASSQPGGANYGYTF
14 once TRBJ1-1 TRBV28 NA TGTGCCAGCAGTCCTCCTTGGGATGGCACTGAAGCTTTCTTT CASSPPWDGTEAFF
13 NA TRBJ2-5 TRBV14 NA TGTGCCAGCAGCCAAGATCTAGGGGAGACCCAGTACTTC CASSQDLGETQYF
14 NA TRBJ1-6 TRBV6-5 NA TGTGCCAGCAGTTACTCCGAGCTAAGTTCACCCCTCCACTTT CASSYSELSSPLHF
18 few TRBJ2-5 TRBV7-9 TRBD2 TGTGCCAGCAGCTTAGGTTGGGGAGGGACTAGCTCCGGAGAGACCCAGTACTTC CASSLGWGGTSSGETQYF
16 NA TRBJ2-3 TRBV27 NA TGTGCCAGCAGTTTTTGGGGGGACCCAAGCACAGATACGCAGTATTTT CASSFWGDPSTDTQYF
13 NA TRBJ2-7 TRBV29-1 TRBD1 TGCAGCGTTCCGGGACAGGGGGCCTACGAGCAGTACTTC CSVPGQGAYEQYF
12 NA TRBJ2-7 TRBV7-2 NA TGTGCCAGCAGCCTACCGACGCACGAGCAGTACTTC CASSLPTHEQYF
16 few TRBJ1-1 TRBV7-9 TRBD1 TGTGCCAGCAGCTTAGGTCTGTGGACAGGGAGCACTGAAGCTTTCTTT CASSLGLWTGSTEAFF
13 once TRBJ2-2 TRBV7-2 NA TGTGCCAGCAGCTGGACTACGTCCGGGGAGCTGTTTTTT CASSWTTSGELFF
15 NA TRBJ2-7 TRBV28 TRBD2 TGTGCCAGCAGTTCCCGGACTAGCGGGAGTTACGAGCAGTACTTC CASSSRTSGSYEQYF
17 NA TRBJ2-7 TRBV9 NA TGTGCCAGCAGCGTAGTGAGCGGAGAAGCGAACCCCTACGAGCAGTACTTC CASSVVSGEANPYEQYF
15 once TRBJ1-1 TRBV28 NA TGTGCCAGCAGTTACTTTCCGGTTACGAACACTGAAGCTTTCTTT CASSYFPVTNTEAFF
17 NA TRBJ1-1 TRBV23-1 NA TGCGCCAGCAGTCATAAACGCAGGGCGGGGAGGAACACTGAAGCTTTCTTT CASSHKRRAGRNTEAFF
14 NA TRBJ1-5 TRBV19 NA TGTGCCAGTAGTATAGGGAGCAGGGGACAGCCCCAGCATTTT CASSIGSRGQPQHF
12 NA TRBJ1-4 TRBV7-6 NA TGTGCCAGCAAGGGGGTTGATGAAAAACTGTTTTTT CASKGVDEKLFF
14 NA TRBJ1-1 TRBV11-2 NA TGTGCCAGCAGCTTGTCCACATTGAACACTGAAGCTTTCTTT CASSLSTLNTEAFF
15 NA TRBJ1-6 TRBV5-1 NA TGCGCCAGCGCATTGGGGAGCTCCTATAATTCACCCCTCCACTTT CASALGSSYNSPLHF
14 few TRBJ1-4 TRBV5-1 NA TGCGCCAGCAGCCCCGCAGGTTCTAATGAAAAACTGTTTTTT CASSPAGSNEKLFF
15 NA TRBJ2-7 TRBV7-9 NA TGTGCCAGCGGTGAGGGACATTCGAAACCCTACGAGCAGTACTTC CASGEGHSKPYEQYF
13 NA TRBJ1-1 TRBV7-9 NA TGTGCCAGCAGCGCGGGGGGGAACACTGAAGCTTTCTTT CASSAGGNTEAFF
14 many TRBJ1-1 TRBV2 NA TGTGCCAGCAGTGTTTTCGGGGGAAACACTGAAGCTTTCTTT CASSVFGGNTEAFF
13 NA TRBJ1-4 TRBV29-1 TRBD1 TGCAGCTTTACAGACAGGGGAGGGGAAAAACTGTTTTTT CSFTDRGGEKLFF